Only one count was recorded for the clone carrying this T cell receptor (beta chain). Its antigen is not known. This specimen comes from a study of T cell responses to AZD1222 COVID-19 vaccine. Study outcomes and limitations: Donors in the cohort were predominantly white British and more often female, and clonal diversity was possibly underestimated. Spike-wide coverage was observed for vaccine-associated CD4 TCRs, with dominant responses at 160-218 and 743-854. Seropositive status at baseline applied to only 5 to 7 AZD1222 recipients. Repertoires were sampled only after the peak T cell response.

Assay used: immunoSEQ multiplex PCR; TCRdb lists only in-frame clones, some missing. The sample comprises around 110,000 clones, roughly 88% of which are singletons, and over 8.5% rests with the top ten. The V and J ends lost 6 bases and 4 bases respectively, with 6 bases between them. The CDR3 has 12 residues. Germline-derived CDR1 and CDR2 are MNHEY and SVGAGI. This clonotype was obtained from an adult in good health. The sequenced sample was peripheral blood, obtained on day 0 of AZD1222 vaccination. The chain couples TRBV6-5 to TRBJ2-2, with D unclear. The CDR3 DNA reads as TGTGCCAGCAGGACCACCACCGGGGAGCTGTTTTTT. It codes for CASRTTTGELFF.